A single sample gave rise to the 31 T cell receptor beta chains below, sequenced in a study of blood T cell repertoires in COVID-19 (dated by TCRdb to the early 2020s). The method behind the library was the immunoSEQ multiplex PCR assay. In its TCRdb copy, this immuneACCESS table keeps in-frame sequences only and misses some clones. Where compared with another copy, unresolved V genes explain less than half of these, and the others have no known cause. This sample is represented by 30,000 to 40,000 clones; about 93% of them were singletons. The top ten constitute 4.5% to 6.5% of the sample. The material sequenced was peripheral blood. These receptors were taken from a human donor in a cohort sampled during active COVID-19.

The chain joins TRBV7-9 to TRBJ1-4; 8 positions match TRBD1. Germline V gene sequence: CDR1 SEHNR, CDR2 FQNEAQ (reference sequence). Unmatched junction bases numbered 11, after V lost 4 bases and J lost 4 bases. This CDR3 contains 17 residues. The CDR3 is CASSSYRTGPNNEKLFF. The CDR3 DNA reads TGTGCCAGCAGCTCTTATCGGACAGGGCCGAATAATGAAAAACTGTTTTTT. Full variable domain (rest looked up from reference TRBV7-9 and TRBJ1-4): DTGVSQNPRHKITKRGQNVTFRCDPISEHNRLYWYRQTLGQGPEFLTYFQNEAQLEKSRLLSDRFSAERPKGSFSTLEIQRTEQGDSAMYLCASSSYRTGPNNEKLFFGSGTQLSVL.

V usage is TRBV4-1 and J usage is TRBJ2-3; 8 bases agree with TRBD2. The CDR3 totals 14 residues. After removal of 4 bases from V and 8 bases from J, the junction contained 8 bases not matched to a gene. Germline V lookup: CDR1 MGHRA, CDR2 YSYEKL. The DNA for the CDR3 is TGCGCCAGCAGCCCGACTAGCGCCCCGGGTACGCAGTATTTT. It encodes CASSPTSAPGTQYF.

The chain uses TRBV6-4 and TRBJ1-2; D gene ambiguous. The CDR3 extends over 17 amino acids. Germline values: CDR1 MRHNA, CDR2 SNTAGT. V was pared by 0 bases and J by 8 bases, with 22 bases between. CDR3 loop: CASSDSRASNYVSGYTF. In nucleotides, the CDR3 is TGTGCCAGCAGTGACTCGAGGGCGAGCAACTATGTTTCAGGCTACACCTTC.

The CDR3 loop reads CSAEGASEAFF. CDR3 coding DNA: TGCAGTGCTGAAGGGGCTTCTGAAGCTTTCTTT. The rearrangement joins TRBV20-1 to TRBJ1-1; perhaps TRBD1 as D (5 bases). Germline CDR1 DFQATT, CDR2 SNEGSKA (reference sequence). This CDR3 has 11 residues. V lost 5 bases and J 6 bases, leaving 10 bases between the germline ends.

The J gene is TRBJ2-7, the V gene TRBV7-9; D is uncertain. Germline loops: CDR1 SEHNR, CDR2 FQNEAQ (reference sequence). The CDR3 contains 14 residues. V lost 5 bases to trimming and J lost 2 bases, with 13 bases between them. The CDR3 spells CASSQHTEPYEQYF. CDR3 DNA sequence: TGTGCCAGCAGCCAGCACACAGAGCCCTACGAGCAGTACTTC.

The chain combines TRBV5-5 with TRBJ2-2, with TRBD2 matching 15 bases. J was trimmed by 3 bases and V by 0 bases; bases with no gene match: 0. CDR3 length equals 17 residues. In germline, CDR1 is SGHKS, CDR2 YYEKEE (reference sequence). Here the CDR3 reads CASSLGTSGRDTGELFF. The CDR3 coding sequence is TGTGCCAGCAGCTTGGGGACTAGCGGGAGGGACACCGGGGAGCTGTTTTTT.

J is TRBJ1-2 and V is TRBV29-1, with 7 bases aligning to TRBD1. The junction had 7 bases not matched to a gene; V was cut back by 2 bases and J by 4 bases. The germline V gene has CDR1 SQVTM and CDR2 ANQGSEA. The CDR3 loop spans 14 amino acids. CDR3 loop: CSVETHRGGYGYTF. The CDR3 DNA is TGCAGCGTTGAAACCCACAGGGGTGGCTATGGCTACACCTTC.

With respect to this clone: The DNA is left out, because the CDR3 cannot be placed on it with certainty; the CDR3 is given as TCRdb lists it. This chain joins TRBV7-8 and TRBJ2-1; the table's D call TRBD2 went unverified against the DNA. Germline lookup yields CDR1 SGHVS and CDR2 FQNEAQ. Ends included, the CDR3 has 12 residues. The CDR3 sequence is CASSFFGGGTFF.

The V and J genes are TRBV13 and TRBJ1-4, with 7 nucleotides matching TRBD1. CDR1 and CDR2 from the germline V gene are PRHDT and FYEKMQ (reference sequence). CDR3 size: 15 residues. Trimming at V came to 5 bases and at J to 3 bases, leaving 6 bases not matched to a gene. CDR3 sequence (DNA): TGTGCCAGCAGCCAAAGACAGGGCTCTAATGAAAAACTGTTTTTT. Residues: CASSQRQGSNEKLFF.

The gene calls are TRBV3-1 (or the pseudogene TRBV3-2) and TRBJ1-5; TRBD1 matches 7 bases. With 5 bases clipped from V and 2 bases from J, the junction kept 3 bases outside the gene matches. Germline loops: CDR1 LGHDT, CDR2 YNNKEL (reference sequence). The CDR3 length is 14 residues. CDR3 sequence: CASSGGQGNQPQHF. CDR3 nucleotides: TGTGCCAGCAGCGGAGGACAGGGCAATCAGCCCCAGCATTTT.

This chain uses TRBV3-1 (or the pseudogene TRBV3-2) with TRBJ2-7; perhaps TRBD2 as D (6 bases). The CDR3 covers 14 residues. V was trimmed by 5 bases and J by 2 bases, leaving 13 bases between them. Germline-derived CDR1 and CDR2 are LGHDT and YNNKEL (reference sequence). The DNA of the CDR3 is TGTGCCAGCAGCAAAGCGGGTGGCACCTACGAGCAGTACTTC. Residues: CASSKAGGTYEQYF.

V usage is TRBV5-4 and J usage is TRBJ1-4, with 7 bases identical to TRBD1. Germline trimming cut 0 bases from V and 7 bases from J; bases unmatched to any gene: 3. This CDR3 region has 14 residues. Germline-derived CDR1 and CDR2 are SGHNT and YYREEE (reference sequence). In DNA, the CDR3 is TGTGCCAGCAGCTTGGACGGGACAGTTGAAAAACTGTTTTTT. Translated: CASSLDGTVEKLFF.

V and J are TRBV6-1 and TRBJ1-6; D remains unclear. Trimming left V 3 bases short and J 7 bases short, with 16 bases between. This CDR3 is built from 16 residues. Germline values: CDR1 MNHNS, CDR2 SASEGT. CDR3 residues: CASSDWPPGMNSPLHF. CDR3 in DNA: TGTGCCAGCAGTGATTGGCCCCCGGGGATGAATTCACCCCTCCACTTT.

The chain recombines TRBV12-5 with TRBJ2-1; 13 positions agree with TRBD2. The CDR3 contains 16 residues. Losses at the gene ends were 5 bases for V and 9 bases for J; bases not matched to a gene: 10. From germline, CDR1 is LGHNT and CDR2 FRNRAP. The CDR3 DNA sequence: TGTGCTAGTGGTAACCCGGGACTAGCGGGACCGGTTGAGCAGTTCTTC. As protein: CASGNPGLAGPVEQFF.

The V and J genes are TRBV19 and TRBJ2-7; D unclear. CDR3 length: 13 amino acids. The germline CDR1 and CDR2 sequences are LNHDA and SQIVND (reference sequence). V was clipped by 2 bases and J by 7 bases, with 12 bases between them. CDR3 protein: CASSIIGNKEQYF. CDR3 DNA sequence: TGTGCCAGTAGTATAATTGGCAATAAGGAGCAGTACTTC.

The V and J genes are TRBV18 and TRBJ1-4; possible D gene TRBD1, 5 bases. Germline CDR1 and CDR2: KGHSH and LQKENI. The V end lost 5 bases, the J end lost 4 bases, and 14 bases lay between the germline ends. This CDR3 is 15 amino acids long. The CDR3 coding sequence is TGTGCCAGCTCAGGAAGGACGGGGGTTAATGAAAAACTGTTTTTT. This translates into CASSGRTGVNEKLFF.

The chain is built from TRBV5-1 and TRBJ1-2; TRBD1 matches 12 bases. Germline V gene sequence: CDR1 SGHRS, CDR2 YFSETQ. The J segment lost 6 bases and the V segment lost 4 bases, leaving 4 bases of the junction unmatched. The CDR3 runs 14 residues. The CDR3 DNA sequence: TGCGCCAGCAGCAGGGACAGGGGGCAAGATGGCTACACCTTC. Translation gives CASSRDRGQDGYTF. The complete variable domain, with remaining parts taken from reference TRBV5-1 and TRBJ1-2, reads KAGVTQTPRYLIKTRGQQVTLSCSPISGHRSVSWYQQTPGQGLQFLFEYFSETQRNKGNFPGRFSGRQFSNSRSEMNVSTLELGDSALYLCASSRDRGQDGYTFGSGTRLTVV.

The chain carries TRBV7-6 and TRBJ2-3; D possibly corresponds to TRBD1 (5 bases). Germline V gene data show CDR1 as SGHVS and CDR2 as FNYEAQ. The CDR3 covers 15 residues. V shed 2 bases and J shed 0 bases, with 9 bases lying between them. For the CDR3, the DNA is TGTGCCAGCAGCTTACGCGACAGCAGCACAGATACGCAGTATTTT. It codes for CASSLRDSSTDTQYF.

The rearrangement links TRBV4-2 to TRBJ1-3; D uncertain. V was trimmed by 1 base and J by 4 bases, leaving 17 bases between them. Germline loops: CDR1 LGHNA, CDR2 YNFKEQ. This CDR3 region has 17 residues. The CDR3 nucleotides are TGTGCCAGCAGCCAAGTGGCAGGAATTTACTCAGGAAACACCATATATTTT. Encoded protein: CASSQVAGIYSGNTIYF.

V and J are TRBV9 and TRBJ2-5; 7 bases are shared with TRBD1. The CDR3 loop spans 16 amino acids. Germline loops: CDR1 SGDLS, CDR2 YYNGEE. The junction had 17 bases not matched to a gene; V was cut back by 7 bases and J by 5 bases. The CDR3, as DNA: TGTGCCAGCGGCGAGGAAGGGACAGCCGGTATGGAGACCCAGTACTTC. Its translation is CASGEEGTAGMETQYF.

The V and J genes are TRBV19 and TRBJ1-3; D unclear. Germline V gene data show CDR1 as LNHDA and CDR2 as SQIVND (reference sequence). There are 13 residues in the CDR3. Trimming removed 5 bases at V and 4 bases at J, with 9 bases between. The chain's CDR3 is CASSPDGGNTIYF. The CDR3 region has the DNA TGTGCCAGTAGTCCCGATGGCGGAAACACCATATATTTT.

This chain connects TRBV27 to TRBJ1-5; TRBD1 might be the D (6 bases). This CDR3 contains 16 residues. Between the trimmed V and J ends, which lost 1 base and 1 base, there was a span of 11 bases. Germline CDR1 MNHEY, CDR2 SMNVEV (reference sequence). This CDR3 is CASSLFGQTSNQPQHF. CDR3 bases: TGTGCCAGCAGTTTATTTGGACAGACAAGCAATCAGCCCCAGCATTTT.

The chain carries TRBV19 and TRBJ2-3; the match to TRBD2 covers 8 bases. V trimming: 7 bases; J trimming: 4 bases; junction bases outside the gene matches: 7. The CDR3 totals 14 residues. Germline V gene data show CDR1 as LNHDA and CDR2 as SQIVND (reference sequence). CDR3 sequence (DNA): TGTGCCAGTAAGGAGCGGGAGAGGTCAGATACGCAGTATTTT. Protein sequence: CASKERERSDTQYF.

This chain joins TRBV29-1 and TRBJ1-2, with 7 bases that match TRBD1. Trimming cost V 7 bases and J 7 bases; bases outside gene matches: 12. Looked up from germline, CDR1 is SQVTM and CDR2 is ANQGSEA. CDR3 length equals 13 residues. CDR3 protein: CSGSDRDQGGYTF. CDR3 in DNA: TGCAGCGGAAGCGACAGGGATCAAGGTGGCTACACCTTC.

The rearrangement uses TRBV20-1 and TRBJ1-5, with a possible D match to TRBD1 (5 bases). V lost 3 bases, J lost 1 base, and 16 bases lay in between. Germline V gene data show CDR1 as DFQATT and CDR2 as SNEGSKA (reference sequence). This CDR3 has 16 amino acids. CDR3 in DNA: TGCAGTGCTAGTCCGGACATGGCCGTGAGCAATCAGCCCCAGCATTTT. This translates into CSASPDMAVSNQPQHF.

CDR3 sequence: CASSYRGGEQYF. As DNA, the CDR3 is TGTGCCAGCAGCTACAGGGGGGGCGAGCAGTACTTC. The chain has TRBV27 and TRBJ2-7, with D tentatively TRBD1 (8 bases). The germline V gene has CDR1 MNHEY and CDR2 SMNVEV (reference sequence). The CDR3 has 12 amino acids. Trimming left V 6 bases short and J 6 bases short, with 12 bases between.

The rearrangement links TRBV19 to TRBJ1-1; the match to TRBD1 covers 7 bases. The V gene end was trimmed by 6 bases and the J gene end by 4 bases; junction bases not matched to a gene: 14. Germline V lookup: CDR1 LNHDA, CDR2 SQIVND (reference sequence). The CDR3 is made up of 16 amino acids. Here the CDR3 reads CASRPRNRGDPTEAFF. The CDR3 DNA follows: TGTGCCAGTAGACCACGAAACAGGGGCGACCCCACTGAAGCTTTCTTT.

The gene calls are TRBV10-3 and TRBJ2-6; a possible D gene is TRBD1 (6 bases). Between the trimmed V and J ends, which lost 1 base and 2 bases, there was a span of 15 bases. The CDR3 extends over 18 amino acids. From germline, CDR1 is ENHRY and CDR2 SYGVKD. The CDR3 nucleotides are TGTGCCATCAGTGAGTGGGCAGGGGAGAGGGCTGGGGCCAACGTCCTGACTTTC. It codes for CAISEWAGERAGANVLTF.

This chain uses TRBV6-5 with TRBJ2-1; 7 bases are shared with TRBD1. Germline CDR1 is MNHEY and CDR2 is SVGAGI. This CDR3 is 13 amino acids long. The V gene end was trimmed by 6 bases and the J gene end by 13 bases; junction bases not matched to a gene: 12. DNA of the CDR3: TGTGCCAGCAGCCGAGGGGGCGAGTTTGAACAGTTCTTC. Its translation: CASSRGGEFEQFF.

The J gene is TRBJ2-7, the V gene TRBV27; 9 nucleotides align to TRBD1. CDR3 length equals 14 residues. Germline assignment: CDR1 MNHEY and CDR2 SMNVEV (reference sequence). V was pared by 4 bases and J by 6 bases, with 7 bases of the junction left unmatched. The CDR3 spells CASSSGQGLGEQYF. The CDR3, as DNA: TGTGCCAGCAGTTCCGGACAGGGGTTAGGCGAGCAGTACTTC.

This clone was found once. The V gene is TRBV6-5, the J gene TRBJ2-5; 8 positions agree with TRBD1. The CDR3 is 14 residues long. V shed 8 bases and J 7 bases; nucleotides not matched to a gene: 12. Germline CDR1 is MNHEY and CDR2 is SVGAGI. This chain's CDR3 is CASSPRQGPMTQYF. In DNA, the CDR3 is TGTGCCAGCTCCCCAAGACAGGGGCCAATGACCCAGTACTTC.